Given below is one TCR beta chain in context. No antigen is known for it. No base quality information exists; no much larger clone differs at one position. The library was built by means of the immunoSEQ multiplex PCR assay. In the paper's pipeline: To diagnose cytomegalovirus status from the catalog of TCR beta chain sequences, a statistical classification framework was built. Here the immuneACCESS table is served through TCRdb, limited to in-frame sequences with V and J called. Missing clones are a known gap in these copies; in checked studies unresolved V genes cover under half, and the rest lacks a known reason. V, J and clone size derive from that table, while D and trimming were established from the DNA sequence. This sample gives 200,000 or so clones in total; around 80% of them show up just once. Of the sample, about an eighth is held by the ten largest clones. The data were taken from a study of cytomegalovirus exposure and HLA in healthy donors (dated by TCRdb to the late 2010s). With regard to the full study: According to a later analysis, one platform produced both the roughly 130 validation repertoires and the roughly 660 repertoires of the first cohort. The aim of the study was to test whether cataloging public T cell receptors could identify signatures of past pathogen exposure. The study combined high-throughput TCR immunosequencing, statistical association of individual TCRs with disease status, and machine learning to predict cytomegalovirus infection status. In addition to the first cohort of 666 subjects, a separate validation cohort of over 90 different subjects was used. Study-wide findings and limitations: Subsequent analysis determined that TCRs grouped into clusters in the first cohort also showed a tendency toward co-occurrence across the 90 to 150 validation repertoires, and 85% to 95% of cluster scores exceeded 0. In both the original and validation cohorts, the classifier was reported to diagnose cytomegalovirus status with high specificity and sensitivity. According to the authors, the approach could potentially be generalized to other disease states and immunological phenotypes. In the study, approximately 150 TCR beta chains were listed as associated with cytomegalovirus. In vitro tests confirmed that a few of the cytomegalovirus-associated TCR beta chains recognize cytomegalovirus antigens. Most TCR sequences were observed very rarely across donors, whereas some public TCRs were present in many individuals. A later analysis lacked HLA typing for the validation cohort, so it scored co-occurrence in that cohort across all 120 or so repertoires.

The donors were included in the validation cohort of 100 to 150 subjects, a group kept apart from the 666-subject first cohort. V and J lose 5 bases and 2 bases, and a span of 9 bases separates them. From the cysteine up to the phenylalanine, the CDR3 has a length of 13 residues. The entry retains the CDR3 DNA only, 39 bases that are in frame from base 1. In the germline V gene, CDR1 corresponds to SQVTM and CDR2 to ANQGSEA. The clonotype comes from a young woman in good health and CMV-seropositive. Sequencing used PBMCs. The V gene is TRBV29-1 and the J gene is TRBJ1-4, with the D gene call left open. The CDR3 in this case is CSVKGPTNEKLFF. The base sequence is TGCAGCGTTAAAGGGCCGACTAATGAAAAACTGTTTTTT.